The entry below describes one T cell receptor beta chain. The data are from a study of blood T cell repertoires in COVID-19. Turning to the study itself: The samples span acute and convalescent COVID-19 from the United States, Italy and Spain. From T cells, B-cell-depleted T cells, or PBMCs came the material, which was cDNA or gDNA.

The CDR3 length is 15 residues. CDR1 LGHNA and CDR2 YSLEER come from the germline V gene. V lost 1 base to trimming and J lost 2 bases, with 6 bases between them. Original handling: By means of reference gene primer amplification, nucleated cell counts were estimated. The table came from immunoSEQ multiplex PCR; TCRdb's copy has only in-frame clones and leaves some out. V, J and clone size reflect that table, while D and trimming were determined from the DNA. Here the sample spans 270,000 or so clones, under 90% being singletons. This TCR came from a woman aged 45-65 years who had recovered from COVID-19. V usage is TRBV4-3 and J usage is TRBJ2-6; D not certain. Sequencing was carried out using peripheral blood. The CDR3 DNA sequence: TGCGCCAGCAGCCAAGTCCATGCTGGGGCCAACGTCCTGACTTTC. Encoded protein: CASSQVHAGANVLTF.